The 8 T cell receptor beta chains in this list originate from one sample, sequenced in a study of cytomegalovirus exposure and HLA in healthy donors. The primer mix had 60 Vbeta and 13 Jbeta primers. The repertoire was sequenced with immunoSEQ multiplex PCR; TCRdb's copy has only in-frame clones and lacks some. The sample gives 95,000 to 150,000 clones, roughly 80% of which show up once; 2% to 2.5% is in the top ten. The sequencing sample was made of PBMCs. These receptors came from a man aged 25 to 45 in good health and CMV-seronegative.

The chain has TRBV30 and TRBJ2-7; D possibly corresponds to TRBD1 (6 bases). This CDR3 is 12 amino acids long. The germline V and J ends were trimmed by 5 bases and 1 base, with 9 bases remaining between them. CDR1 GTSNPN and CDR2 SVGIG come from the germline V gene (reference sequence). CDR3 sequence: CAWLTGSYEQYF. The CDR3 nucleotides read TGTGCCTGGTTGACAGGTTCCTACGAGCAGTACTTC. Full variable domain (rest looked up from reference TRBV30 and TRBJ2-7): SQTIHQWPATLVQPVGSPLSLECTVEGTSNPNLYWYRQAAGRGLQLLFYSVGIGQISSEVPQNLSASRPQDRQFILSSKKLLLSDSGFYLCAWLTGSYEQYFGPGTRLTVT.

V gene TRBV4-3 combines with J gene TRBJ1-2, with D possibly TRBD1 on 6 matching bases. This CDR3 has 15 residues. In germline, CDR1 is LGHNA, CDR2 YSLEER. Trimming took off 1 base at V and 8 bases at J, with 17 bases between the two ends. The CDR3 bases are TGCGCCAGCAGCCAAGTCGGAGCAGGGGCTGGGGGCTACACCTTC. This codes for CASSQVGAGAGGYTF.

The V and J genes are TRBV5-6 and TRBJ1-2; D gene unclear. CDR1 and CDR2 from the germline V gene are SGHDT and YYEEEE. V was trimmed by 3 bases and J by 5 bases, leaving 8 bases between them. The CDR3 sequence is 12 residues long. The DNA of the CDR3 is TGTGCCAGCAGCTCCTCTAGTTATGGCTACACCTTC. This sequence encodes CASSSSSYGYTF.

This chain connects TRBV13 to TRBJ2-5; maybe TRBD2 (6 bases). This CDR3 comprises 16 residues. Germline-derived CDR1 and CDR2 are PRHDT and FYEKMQ (reference sequence). V lost 0 bases and J lost 2, with 13 bases in between. CDR3 region: CASSLGLRGRQETQYF. CDR3 DNA sequence: TGTGCCAGCAGCTTAGGCCTCCGGGGGAGGCAAGAGACCCAGTACTTC.

The chain carries TRBV11-2 and TRBJ1-2, with a tentative D call TRBD1 (5 bases). CDR3 length: 16 residues. V lost 2 bases and J lost 5, with 18 bases in between. The germline V gene has CDR1 SGHAT and CDR2 FQNNGV. The chain's CDR3 is CASSLLGGPGEYGYTF. The CDR3 region has the DNA TGTGCCAGCAGCTTACTCGGAGGGCCGGGGGAGTATGGCTACACCTTC.

This clone showed up just a few times. This chain connects TRBV7-2 to TRBJ1-2; 11 bases line up with TRBD1. V lost 5 bases and J lost 6; bases outside the gene matches: 11. Germline CDR1 SGHTA, CDR2 FQGNSA. This CDR3 has 16 residues. The CDR3 reads CASSPWTGGSMNGYTF. CDR3 in DNA: TGTGCCAGCAGCCCTTGGACAGGGGGCTCTATGAATGGCTACACCTTC.

The CDR3 loop reads CASTHRDRDGGELFF. The CDR3 nucleotides read TGTGCCAGCACGCACCGGGACAGGGACGGCGGGGAGCTGTTTTTT. The J gene is TRBJ2-2, the V gene TRBV6-5, with 9 bases aligning to TRBD1. Germline V gene data show CDR1 as MNHEY and CDR2 as SVGAGI. The CDR3 spans 15 residues. With V trimmed by 7 bases and J by 7 bases, 10 bases remained unmatched.

The chain recombines TRBV4-3 with TRBJ1-3, with 8 bases that match TRBD1. Germline CDR1 LGHNA, CDR2 YSLEER. The V and J ends lost 5 bases and 3 bases, in that order; junction bases with no gene match: 9. The CDR3 consists of 16 residues. The CDR3 region is CASSASYRGYGNTIYF. The DNA of the CDR3 is TGCGCCAGCAGCGCCTCATACAGGGGGTATGGAAACACCATATATTTT.